The source of this T cell receptor beta chain is a study of T cell responses to AZD1222 COVID-19 vaccine. Whole-study context: Pooling covered second doses at about 4 or about 12 weeks.

The CDR3 spans 15 residues. The germline gives CDR1 SGHTA, CDR2 FQGNSA. Trimming left V 2 bases short and J 0 bases short, with 8 bases between. Libraries were prepared by immunoSEQ multiplex PCR; TCRdb keeps only in-frame clonotypes and omits some of them. The sample consists of around 200,000 clones, 70% to 90% of them appearing once. This TCR derives from an adult in good health. The sequencing used peripheral blood, collected on day 0 of AZD1222 vaccination. The chain combines TRBV7-2 with TRBJ1-5; D not resolved. The CDR3 reads CASSLRSYSNQPQHF. Here the CDR3 DNA reads TGTGCCAGCAGCTTACGCAGTTATAGCAATCAGCCCCAGCATTTT. Drawing the rest from reference TRBV7-2 and TRBJ1-5, the complete variable domain is GAGVSQSPSNKVTEKGKDVELRCDPISGHTALYWYRQSLGQGLEFLIYFQGNSAPDKSGLPSDRFSAERTGGSVSTLTIQRTQQEDSAVYLCASSLRSYSNQPQHFGDGTRLSIL.